The source of this T cell receptor (beta chain) is a study of identical twins. TCRdb recomputed calls from the 5' RACE reads with MiXCR, one row per CDR3 protein. This sample has around 960,000 distinct CDR3 sequences, with approximately 13% found just once. The CDR3 has 14 residues. Germline lookup yields CDR1 SGHRS and CDR2 YFSETQ. Trimming removed 4 bases at V and 4 bases at J, with 15 bases between. This sample also belongs to another study, concerning yellow fever vaccine responses in identical twins.

Sequencing was performed on PBMCs. The chain carries TRBV5-1 and TRBJ2-7; no clear D. This clonotype was sampled from a woman aged 18-29 years in good health. This chain's CDR3 is CASSASTPSYEQYF. For the CDR3, the DNA is TGCGCCAGCAGCGCATCGACGCCCTCTTACGAGCAGTACTTC.